The 19 T cell receptor beta chains below all came from one sample that was sequenced in a study of CD8+ T cells in alopecia areata. Sequencing templates came from extracted RNA that was reverse transcribed into cDNA. TCRdb keeps only in-frame clones here, not all; method: immunoSEQ multiplex PCR. The sample has 150,000 or so clones; 87% are singletons. The specimen comprised CD8+ T cells sorted from blood, sampled at week 0. The receptors were sampled from a human donor with alopecia areata.

DNA for the CDR3: TGTGCCAGCAGCGCGGGGACTAGCCGTGGAGATACGCAGTATTTT. This sequence encodes CASSAGTSRGDTQYF. The J gene is TRBJ2-3, the V gene TRBV7-2; 9 nucleotides agree with TRBD2. Trimming at V came to 5 bases and at J to 5 bases, leaving 8 bases not matched to a gene. Germline lookup yields CDR1 SGHTA and CDR2 FQGNSA. This CDR3 spans 15 amino acids.

The rearrangement joins TRBV29-1 to TRBJ2-1, with D perhaps TRBD2 (6 bases). V lost 6 bases and J 15 bases, leaving 12 bases between the germline ends. The CDR3 has 9 amino acids. Germline CDR1 reads SQVTM; CDR2 reads ANQGSEA. CDR3 sequence: CSVGGYPFF. CDR3 bases: TGCAGCGTAGGAGGGTACCCGTTCTTC.

The chain uses TRBV27 and TRBJ2-7; TRBD1 is a possible D gene (5 bases). V was trimmed by 2 bases and J by 2 bases, leaving 10 bases between them. CDR1 and CDR2 (germline): MNHEY, SMNVEV (reference sequence). The CDR3 spans 14 residues. Here the CDR3 DNA reads TGTGCCAGCAGTTTAGTCCCAGGGCCCTACGAGCAGTACTTC. Protein: CASSLVPGPYEQYF.

DNA of the CDR3: TGTGCCAGCAGCCCAGGCCCGGTCGTCGAGCAGTACTTC. Translation gives CASSPGPVVEQYF. The V and J genes are TRBV9 and TRBJ2-5; D not certain. Matching the DNA end better, TRBJ2-7 makes the J call doubtful. The CDR3 contains 13 residues. Germline lookup yields CDR1 SGDLS and CDR2 YYNGEE.

The chain has TRBV7-8 and TRBJ1-1; TRBD1 matches 7 bases. This CDR3 has 15 residues. V shed 4 bases and J 3 bases; nucleotides not matched to a gene: 8. Per the germline V gene, CDR1 is SGHVS and CDR2 is FQNEAQ. CDR3 sequence (DNA): TGTGCCAGCAGCTCATACAGGGGCAAGGACACTGAAGCTTTCTTT. The encoded protein is CASSSYRGKDTEAFF.

This chain links TRBV5-1 with TRBJ2-7; D might be TRBD1 (5 bases). The CDR3 is 14 residues long. Germline loops: CDR1 SGHRS, CDR2 YFSETQ. Trimming removed 0 bases from V and 2 bases from J, with 9 bases in between. For the CDR3, the DNA is TGCGCCAGCAGCTTGGAGCCAGGGCCCTACGAGCAGTACTTC. This gives the protein CASSLEPGPYEQYF.

This sequence joins TRBV5-5 and TRBJ2-1; 7 bases agree with TRBD2. Losses at the gene ends were 3 bases for V and 8 bases for J; bases not matched to a gene: 11. This CDR3 spans 15 amino acids. Germline V gene data show CDR1 as SGHKS and CDR2 as YYEKEE (reference sequence). In DNA, the CDR3 is TGTGCCAGCAGCTGGGCGGCGGGAGATATATATGAGCAGTTCTTC. Its translation is CASSWAAGDIYEQFF.

This chain joins TRBV6-5 and TRBJ1-1; possibly TRBD1 for D (6 bases). Germline CDR1 and CDR2: MNHEY and SVGAGI. There are 15 residues in the CDR3. The V gene lost 2 bases and the J gene lost 5 bases, with 15 bases spanning the gap. The CDR3 bases are TGTGCCAGCAGTTACGGGGGGGGGCGCATTACTGAAGCTTTCTTT. It codes for CASSYGGGRITEAFF.

V is TRBV2 and J is TRBJ2-7; D remains unclear. Between the trimmed V and J ends, which lost 1 base and 4 bases, there was a span of 5 bases. CDR1 and CDR2 (germline): SNHLY, FYNNEI. CDR3 length: 12 residues. CDR3 sequence: CASSEVVYEQYF. The CDR3 DNA reads as TGTGCCAGCAGTGAAGTGGTTTACGAGCAGTACTTC.

DNA of the CDR3: TGTGCCAGCAGTTTATCCACCGGGGAGCTGTTTTTT. The encoded protein is CASSLSTGELFF. The rearrangement links TRBV27 to TRBJ2-2; D is undetermined. Deletions cut 0 bases from V and 4 bases from J, with 0 bases between. Germline V CDR1 and CDR2: MNHEY, SMNVEV (reference sequence). The CDR3 is 12 residues long.

The CDR3 protein is CASSQELALTDTQYF. In DNA, the CDR3 is TGCGCCAGCAGCCAAGAACTAGCTCTCACAGATACGCAGTATTTT. The chain uses TRBV4-1 and TRBJ2-3, with a tentative D call TRBD2 (6 bases). Trimming shortened V by 0 bases and J by 2 bases, and 9 bases separated the two germline ends. Germline V gives CDR1 MGHRA, CDR2 YSYEKL. The CDR3 consists of 15 residues.

The V and J genes are TRBV5-1 and TRBJ2-1; D might be TRBD1 or TRBD2, each matching 5 bases. Germline-derived CDR1 and CDR2 are SGHRS and YFSETQ. Trimming cost V 0 bases and J 10 bases, with 8 bases left between them. CDR3 length: 12 amino acids. This CDR3 reads CASSLGGTEQFF. CDR3 nucleotides: TGCGCCAGCAGCTTGGGTGGGACGGAGCAGTTCTTC.

This clone was picked up one time. The chain employs TRBV2 and TRBJ1-2; possible D gene TRBD1, 5 bases. CDR1 and CDR2 (germline): SNHLY, FYNNEI. Trimming took 3 bases from V and 5 from J, leaving 13 bases between them. This CDR3 comprises 14 residues. For the CDR3, the DNA is TGTGCCAGCAGTGACGAGGGGTTCTTATATGGCTACACCTTC. Protein: CASSDEGFLYGYTF.

J is TRBJ2-7 and V is TRBV7-9; 9 bases are a match to TRBD1. Germline assignment: CDR1 SEHNR and CDR2 FQNEAQ (reference sequence). The J segment lost 4 bases and the V segment lost 4 bases, leaving 8 bases of the junction unmatched. CDR3 size: 15 residues. CDR3 sequence: CASSSLDRGGYEQYF. CDR3 sequence (DNA): TGTGCCAGCAGCTCTCTCGACAGGGGGGGTTACGAGCAGTACTTC.

The V gene is TRBV4-2, the J gene TRBJ2-1, with 9 positions matching TRBD2. CDR3 length: 17 amino acids. Per the germline V gene, CDR1 is LGHNA and CDR2 is YNFKEQ. V shed 4 bases, J shed 2 bases, and the junction held 9 bases outside the gene matches. CDR3 in DNA: TGTGCCAGCAGCCCCACAAGCGGGAGGCATACCTACAATGAGCAGTTCTTC. This sequence encodes CASSPTSGRHTYNEQFF.

This chain uses TRBV5-1 with TRBJ2-7; 10 bases are shared with TRBD1. V trimming: 6 bases; J trimming: 3 bases; junction bases outside the gene matches: 6. Germline V lookup: CDR1 SGHRS, CDR2 YFSETQ. The CDR3 length is 14 residues. CDR3 amino acids: CASKSDRGHYEQYF. The CDR3 nucleotides read TGCGCCAGCAAGAGTGACAGGGGGCACTACGAGCAGTACTTC.

The rearrangement links TRBV5-4 to TRBJ2-5, with a tentative D call TRBD2 (6 bases). CDR1 and CDR2 from the germline V gene are SGHNT and YYREEE (reference sequence). The CDR3 extends over 13 amino acids. Trimming stripped 3 bases from V and 5 bases from J, with 11 bases between. The CDR3 coding sequence is TGTGCCAGCAGCTCTCTGGGACTGGAGACCCAGTACTTC. It yields the protein CASSSLGLETQYF.

This clone has just one count. CDR3: CATQELAGGGDTQYF. The CDR3 nucleotides are TGTGCCACCCAAGAACTAGCGGGAGGAGGAGATACGCAGTATTTT. The chain is built from TRBV6-1 and TRBJ2-3; 12 nucleotides agree with TRBD2. Germline assignment: CDR1 MNHNS and CDR2 SASEGT. The V gene end was trimmed by 10 bases and the J gene end by 5 bases; junction bases not matched to a gene: 10. This CDR3 is 15 amino acids long.

The chain's CDR3 is CAWSLVDSYEQYF. CDR3 sequence (DNA): TGTGCCTGGAGTCTCGTGGATTCCTACGAGCAGTACTTC. V usage is TRBV30 and J usage is TRBJ2-7; unclear D gene. Deletions cut 2 bases from V and 1 base from J, with 9 bases between. The length of the CDR3 is 13 residues. Germline loops: CDR1 GTSNPN, CDR2 SVGIG (reference sequence).